One sample yielded the 18 T cell receptor beta chains listed below, sequenced in a study of identical twins (dated by TCRdb to about 2016). The library was obtained by 5' RACE. These reads were obtained on an Illumina HiSeq 2000. The public sequencing data were trimmed at Q25 with fastp and processed into clonotypes with MiXCR by TCRdb, which kept only in-frame beta chains. Every distinct CDR3 protein forms one entry, paired with its most common genes and DNA. This sample gives some 500,000 distinct CDR3 sequences in total; more than 9% of them show up just once. The ten largest clonotypes hold 2.5% to 3% of the sample. In addition, the sample was reused for a study of yellow fever vaccine responses in identical twins.

Sequencing used PBMCs. These receptors came from a woman aged 18-29 years in good health.

This chain uses TRBV11-3 with TRBJ2-2; 9 bases are a match to TRBD2. CDR1 and CDR2 from the germline V gene are SGHNT and YENEEA. V trimming: 5 bases; J trimming: 3 bases; junction bases outside the gene matches: 7. This CDR3 is 16 amino acids long. As DNA, the CDR3 is TGTGCCAGCAGCAAGAGCGGGGGGTCGGACACCGGGGAGCTGTTTTTT. The encoded protein is CASSKSGGSDTGELFF.

This clonotype was seen a few times. The V and J genes are TRBV4-3 and TRBJ1-1; possible D gene TRBD1, 6 bases. Germline CDR1 LGHNA, CDR2 YSLEER. The CDR3 covers 15 residues. The ends were cut back, 3 bases at V and 6 bases at J, with 17 bases in the middle. DNA for the CDR3: TGCGCCAGCAGCCATCGGACATCAACAGGGCCTGAAGCTTTCTTT. It codes for CASSHRTSTGPEAFF.

CDR3 bases: TGCGCCAGCAGTCATTCTGGGCCTCGACCCTCCGGGGAGCTGTTTTTT. It yields the protein CASSHSGPRPSGELFF. V gene TRBV23-1 combines with J gene TRBJ2-2; D uncertain. TRBV23-1 is an ORF, with its function uncertain. V lost 3 bases to trimming and J lost 6 bases, with 17 bases between them. The CDR3 covers 16 residues.

This clonotype came up a few times. This chain uses TRBV5-1 with TRBJ2-1; TRBD2 matches 12 bases. J gave up 7 bases and V 0 bases, and 5 bases lay outside the gene matches. The CDR3 covers 16 residues. Germline CDR1 is SGHRS and CDR2 is YFSETQ. The CDR3 DNA reads as TGCGCCAGCAGCTTGGTACTAGCGGGGGGTGAGAATGAGCAGTTCTTC. Translated: CASSLVLAGGENEQFF.

The gene calls are TRBV3-1 and TRBJ1-5; D possibly corresponds to TRBD1 (5 bases). The CDR3 is made up of 17 amino acids. Deletions cut 0 bases from V and 2 bases from J, with 14 bases between. The germline gives CDR1 LGHDT, CDR2 YNNKEL (reference sequence). The CDR3 DNA reads TGTGCCAGCAGCCAAGAGCGCATCGACAGACGCAATCAGCCCCAGCATTTT. This codes for CASSQERIDRRNQPQHF.

V is TRBV25-1 and J is TRBJ1-6; 7 positions match TRBD1. V shed 5 bases and J 7 bases; nucleotides not matched to a gene: 11. Germline CDR1 MGHDK, CDR2 SYGVNS. CDR3 size: 16 residues. The CDR3, as DNA: TGTGCCAGCAGTTCCGGGCAGACAGGGAACAATTCACCCCTCCACTTT. It specifies CASSSGQTGNNSPLHF.

V and J are TRBV7-2 and TRBJ2-7; 7 bases agree with TRBD1. The CDR3 length is 14 residues. J lost 2 bases, V lost 7 bases, and 8 bases had no gene match. Per germline, CDR1 SGHTA and CDR2 FQGNSA. For the CDR3, the DNA is TGTGCCAGCACGGAACAGGACAGGACCTACGAGCAGTACTTC. Translation: CASTEQDRTYEQYF.

This clonotype was found many times. The chain links TRBV2 to TRBJ2-3; TRBD2 agrees at 9 bases. Per the germline V gene, CDR1 is SNHLY and CDR2 is FYNNEI. The CDR3 consists of 17 residues. The trim removed 0 bases at V and 4 bases at J, leaving 8 bases unmatched. CDR3: CASSEAKLAGKADTQYF. DNA for the CDR3: TGTGCCAGCAGTGAAGCGAAGCTAGCGGGAAAGGCAGATACGCAGTATTTT.

This clonotype was seen a few times. J is TRBJ2-4 and V is TRBV6-2 or TRBV6-3, with 7 bases lining up with TRBD1. The germline V gene encodes CDR1 MNHEY and CDR2 SVGEGT. V was pared by 2 bases and J by 0 bases, with 7 bases of the junction left unmatched. The CDR3 covers 17 residues. The CDR3 nucleotides read TGTGCCAGCAGTTACCTTGGGACAGAGATAGCCAAAAACATTCAGTACTTC. Its protein is CASSYLGTEIAKNIQYF.

The sample holds a few counts of this clonotype. V gene TRBV5-1 combines with J gene TRBJ2-7, with D perhaps assigned TRBD1 or TRBD2 (6 bases each). The CDR3 consists of 16 residues. Germline V gene sequence: CDR1 SGHRS, CDR2 YFSETQ. Trimming took 4 bases from V and 2 from J, leaving 19 bases between them. CDR3 protein: CASSSPQGLPAYEQYF. The CDR3 DNA follows: TGCGCCAGCAGCAGCCCACAGGGACTCCCGGCCTACGAGCAGTACTTC.

There are many counts of this clonotype. The V call is TRBV28, the J call TRBJ2-7; D is uncertain. CDR1 and CDR2 from the germline V gene are MDHEN and SYDVKM. Trimming removed 4 bases at V and 5 bases at J, with 3 bases between. The CDR3 extends over 10 amino acids. The CDR3 protein is CASSSHEQYF. CDR3 DNA: TGTGCCAGCAGTTCCCACGAGCAGTACTTC.

This clonotype was observed many times. This sequence joins TRBV29-1 and TRBJ2-3; a weak D match, TRBD2 (7 bases). V lost 2 bases and J 5 bases, leaving 20 bases between the germline ends. Germline loops: CDR1 SQVTM, CDR2 ANQGSEA. The CDR3 runs 16 residues. CDR3 sequence reads: CSVEQGRGPGGDTQYF. DNA of the CDR3: TGCAGCGTTGAACAGGGGCGAGGGCCGGGGGGAGATACGCAGTATTTT.

This clonotype was seen repeatedly, ten times or more. The V gene is TRBV29-1, the J gene TRBJ2-2; TRBD1 agrees at 8 bases. Germline CDR1 and CDR2: SQVTM and ANQGSEA. The CDR3 is made up of 13 amino acids. V gave up 7 bases and J gave up 7 bases; unmatched junction bases: 8. The CDR3 is CSARTGNHGELFF. DNA for the CDR3: TGCAGCGCCCGGACAGGGAACCACGGGGAGCTGTTTTTT.

The sample holds a few counts of this clonotype. J is TRBJ2-2 and V is TRBV20-1, with unresolved D. This CDR3 has 14 residues. V lost 3 bases to trimming and J lost 1 base, with 9 bases between them. Germline-derived CDR1 and CDR2 are DFQATT and SNEGSKA (reference sequence). The CDR3 nucleotides read TGCAGTGCTAGTACGGGCCTGAACACCGGGGAGCTGTTTTTT. It specifies CSASTGLNTGELFF.

This clonotype was detected only a few times. The CDR3 is CSVEAGAVGTEAFF. The CDR3 region has the DNA TGCAGCGTTGAGGCAGGGGCCGTGGGGACTGAAGCTTTCTTT. The rearrangement links TRBV29-1 to TRBJ1-1; weak D call: TRBD1 (6 bases). The ends were cut back, 3 bases at V and 5 bases at J, with 16 bases in the middle. Germline loops: CDR1 SQVTM, CDR2 ANQGSEA. The CDR3 has 14 residues.

This clonotype was seen repeatedly, ten times or more. The chain is built from TRBV21-1 and TRBJ2-5. TRBV21-1 is a pseudogene locus. The CDR3 is 10 amino acids. CDR3 residues: CASTQETQYF. The CDR3 bases are TGTGCCAGCACCCAAGAGACCCAGTACTTC.

This clonotype was seen a few times. The chain is built from TRBV12-3 or TRBV12-4 and TRBJ1-3, with a weak D call TRBD1 (6 bases). The ends were cut back, 3 bases at V and 7 bases at J, with 7 bases in the middle. This CDR3 comprises 12 residues. CDR3 sequence (DNA): TGTGCCAGCAGTTTCCAGGGGAACACCATATATTTT. This encodes CASSFQGNTIYF.

V usage is TRBV19 and J usage is TRBJ2-1; D ambiguous. The CDR3 sequence is 11 residues long. Germline lookup yields CDR1 LNHDA and CDR2 SQIVND (reference sequence). V gave up 7 bases and J gave up 5 bases, with 6 bases separating them. The CDR3 is CASTRDNEQFF. The DNA for the CDR3 is TGTGCCAGTACTAGGGACAATGAGCAGTTCTTC.